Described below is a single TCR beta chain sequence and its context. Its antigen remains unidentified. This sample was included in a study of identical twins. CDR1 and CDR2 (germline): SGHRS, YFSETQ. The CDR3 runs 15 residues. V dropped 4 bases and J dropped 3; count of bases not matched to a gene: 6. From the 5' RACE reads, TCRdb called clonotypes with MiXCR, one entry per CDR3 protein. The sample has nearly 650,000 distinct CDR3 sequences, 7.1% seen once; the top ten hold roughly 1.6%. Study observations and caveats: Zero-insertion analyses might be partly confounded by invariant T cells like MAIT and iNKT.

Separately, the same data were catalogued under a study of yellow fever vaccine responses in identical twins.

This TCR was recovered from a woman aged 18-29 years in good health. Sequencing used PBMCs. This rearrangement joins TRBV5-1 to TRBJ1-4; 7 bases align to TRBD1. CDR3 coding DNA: TGCGCCAGCAGCAGGAGAGGGACAGCTAATGAAAAACTGTTTTTT. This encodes CASSRRGTANEKLFF.